This T cell receptor beta chain was identified during a study of post-analysis software for immune sequencing data. Findings and caveats of the study: In patients, TRBV5-6, TRBV5-1 and TRBV20-1 belonged to four or five TRBV segments found more frequently than in controls.

The germline V gene encodes CDR1 DFQATT and CDR2 SNEGSKA (reference sequence). Trimming cost V 5 bases and J 8 bases; bases outside gene matches: 10. The CDR3 loop spans 14 amino acids. The authors incorporated unique molecular identifiers into the TCR beta cDNA libraries. TCRdb ran MiXCR on the PCR reads and lists one entry per CDR3 protein. The sample includes some 690,000 distinct CDR3 sequences, 55% to 70% of them seen just once. Remarks on this clonotype: Antigen specificity is unknown.

The sample taken for sequencing was blood. The chain combines TRBV20-1 with TRBJ2-1; 9 bases align to TRBD1. This TCR was recovered from a girl between 2 and 10 years old with multiple sclerosis. CDR3 nucleotide sequence: TGCAGTGCTGCGGACAGGGGAAAATGGTATGAGCAGTTCTTC. It specifies CSAADRGKWYEQFF.